A single sample gave rise to the 25 T cell receptor beta chains below, sequenced in a study of blood T cells in healthy people across ages. A second PCR of roughly 6 to 12 cycles used a sample-barcoded 5' primer and a J-beta primer mix. MiXCR was run by TCRdb on the 5' RACE reads, yielding one entry per CDR3 protein. The sample records approximately 900,000 distinct CDR3 sequences, 25% to 30% being singletons. The sample was also reused in another study, on T cells of mothers and their children.

Specimen: blood. The receptor set was obtained from a woman in her 40s in good health.

This clonotype appeared many times. The rearrangement joins TRBV29-1 to TRBJ2-5, with 9 bases fitting TRBD1. Germline loops: CDR1 SQVTM, CDR2 ANQGSEA. This CDR3 region has 14 residues. With 3 bases clipped from V and 3 bases from J, the junction kept 5 bases outside the gene matches. In DNA, the CDR3 is TGCAGCGTTGATTTCGGGGACAGGGAAGAGACCCAGTACTTC. Its translation is CSVDFGDREETQYF. Supplemented by reference TRBV29-1 and TRBJ2-5, the full variable domain reads SAVISQKPSRDICQRGTSLTIQCQVDSQVTMMFWYRQQPGQSLTLIATANQGSEATYESGFVIDKFPISRPNLTFSTLTVSNMSPEDSSIYLCSVDFGDREETQYFGPGTRLLVL.

This chain uses TRBV20-1 with TRBJ2-3; no reliable D call. The germline CDR1 and CDR2 sequences are DFQATT and SNEGSKA (reference sequence). The CDR3 has 10 residues. V gave up 5 bases and J gave up 12 bases, with 12 bases separating them. The CDR3 protein is CSAGRQVQYF. The DNA for the CDR3 is TGCAGTGCTGGACGCCAGGTTCAGTATTTT.

The gene calls are TRBV9 and TRBJ2-2, with D hard to call. The germline V and J ends were trimmed by 0 bases and 8 bases, with 5 bases remaining between them. The V gene's germline CDR1 is SGDLS and CDR2 YYNGEE. The CDR3 is made up of 12 amino acids. The CDR3 sequence is CASSVVRGELFF. CDR3 coding DNA: TGTGCCAGCAGCGTAGTCAGAGGGGAGCTGTTTTTT. The entire variable domain, with the rest obtained from reference TRBV9 and TRBJ2-2, is as follows: DSGVTQTPKHLITATGQRVTLRCSPRSGDLSVYWYQQSLDQGLQFLIQYYNGEERAKGNILERFSAQQFPDLHSELNLSSLELGDSALYFCASSVVRGELFFGEGSRLTVL.

This clonotype was picked up a small number of times. The J gene is TRBJ1-2, the V gene TRBV7-2; possible D gene TRBD1, 6 bases. V was shortened by 4 bases and J by 0 bases, with 12 bases between the two germline ends. CDR3 length: 15 amino acids. Germline CDR1 SGHTA, CDR2 FQGNSA. The CDR3, as DNA: TGTGCCAGCAGCTCCTTCACAGGGACTAACTATGGCTACACCTTC. Its translation: CASSSFTGTNYGYTF.

Only a few counts were recorded for this clonotype. This chain connects TRBV28 to TRBJ1-2; 10 bases line up with TRBD1. CDR1 is MDHEN, CDR2 SYDVKM, per germline. CDR3 size: 14 residues. V lost 6 bases, J lost 7 bases, and 8 bases stayed unmatched. The CDR3, as DNA: TGTGCCAGCAGACCTGGACAGGGGGTCTCTGGCTACACCTTC. Amino acids: CASRPGQGVSGYTF.

The chain couples TRBV29-1 to TRBJ2-1; 14 bases agree with TRBD2. The CDR3 loop spans 14 amino acids. V lost 3 bases to trimming and J lost 10 bases; unmatched junction nucleotides: 5. Germline-derived CDR1 and CDR2 are SQVTM and ANQGSEA. CDR3: CSVEGLAGAGEQFF. In DNA, the CDR3 is TGCAGCGTTGAGGGACTAGCGGGGGCGGGGGAGCAGTTCTTC.

The table lists this clonotype with a count of one. CDR3 nucleotides: TGTGCCAGCAGCTTGAGGGACCTTCCTTCGTTGAATGAGCAGTTCTTC. Translated, it gives CASSLRDLPSLNEQFF. This chain links TRBV7-2 with TRBJ2-1, with D possibly called TRBD1 or TRBD2 (5 bases each). Trimming removed 3 bases at V and 7 bases at J, with 19 bases between. This CDR3 spans 16 amino acids. Germline loops: CDR1 SGHTA, CDR2 FQGNSA.

This clonotype showed up many times. The V and J genes are TRBV9 and TRBJ2-1; D gene uncertain. Trimming shortened V by 3 bases and J by 0 bases, and 10 bases separated the two germline ends. The CDR3 covers 15 residues. Germline CDR1 SGDLS, CDR2 YYNGEE. This CDR3 is CASSADLSSYNEQFF. The CDR3 DNA follows: TGTGCCAGCAGCGCCGACTTAAGCTCCTACAATGAGCAGTTCTTC.

V usage is TRBV14 and J usage is TRBJ2-3; the D is unclear. V was clipped by 1 base and J by 5 bases, with 7 bases between them. There are 13 residues in the CDR3. CDR1 is SGHDN, CDR2 FVKESK, per germline. This CDR3 reads CASSQAGRDTQYF. CDR3 DNA sequence: TGTGCCAGCAGCCAAGCAGGACGAGATACGCAGTATTTT.

In its sample, this clonotype was seen a few times. The chain is built from TRBV6-2 or TRBV6-3 and TRBJ1-5, with a weak D call TRBD1 (5 bases). The V and J ends lost 0 bases and 6 bases respectively, with 12 bases between them. In germline, CDR1 is MNHEY, CDR2 SVGEGT. CDR3 length: 15 amino acids. The CDR3 DNA sequence: TGTGCCAGCAGTTACTCTTCAGGGAACGGTCAGCCCCAGCATTTT. This encodes CASSYSSGNGQPQHF.

This clonotype occurred many times. The chain is built from TRBV27 and TRBJ2-1, with TRBD1 matching over 7 bases. This CDR3 is 14 amino acids long. Trimming at V came to 5 bases and at J to 7 bases, leaving 8 bases not matched to a gene. Germline-derived CDR1 and CDR2 are MNHEY and SMNVEV (reference sequence). The CDR3 DNA follows: TGTGCCAGCAGTCTCGGACAGGAGTCGAATGAGCAGTTCTTC. It is translated as CASSLGQESNEQFF.

V gene TRBV20-1 combines with J gene TRBJ2-3, with TRBD2 matching over 12 bases. Germline V CDR1 and CDR2: DFQATT, SNEGSKA (reference sequence). V shed 5 bases, J shed 0 bases, and the junction held 12 bases outside the gene matches. CDR3 length equals 18 residues. This chain's CDR3 is CSADGRTSGASSTDTQYF. CDR3 nucleotides: TGCAGTGCTGACGGCAGGACTAGCGGGGCCTCTAGCACAGATACGCAGTATTTT.

This clonotype was seen at least ten times. The chain employs TRBV29-1 and TRBJ2-1, with 8 bases identical to TRBD2. CDR1 and CDR2 (germline): SQVTM, ANQGSEA. V dropped 6 bases and J dropped 1; count of bases not matched to a gene: 5. The CDR3 length is 14 residues. This CDR3 reads CSVSGGLSYNEQFF. Written as DNA, the CDR3 is TGCAGCGTGAGCGGGGGTCTATCCTACAATGAGCAGTTCTTC.

This clonotype occurred a few times. The chain links TRBV5-1 to TRBJ2-7; maybe TRBD1 (8 bases). This CDR3 contains 15 residues. Between the trimmed V and J ends, which lost 3 bases and 1 base, there was a span of 14 bases. Germline V gives CDR1 SGHRS, CDR2 YFSETQ. The CDR3 loop reads CASSSNRGGSYEQYF. CDR3 in DNA: TGCGCCAGCAGCTCCAACAGGGGGGGTTCCTACGAGCAGTACTTC.

There are a few counts of this clonotype. The CDR3 DNA reads TGTGCCAGCAGCCGAGTGGTGACTAGCAGTGACAATGAGCAGTTCTTC. It encodes CASSRVVTSSDNEQFF. The J gene is TRBJ2-1, the V gene TRBV3-1; 7 positions agree with TRBD2. Looked up from germline, CDR1 is LGHDT and CDR2 is YNNKEL (reference sequence). The CDR3 is 16 amino acids. The junction had 11 bases not matched to a gene; V was cut back by 4 bases and J by 5 bases.

CDR3 nucleotide sequence: TGTGCCACCAGCAGGAAAGAAAACACAGATACGCAGTATTTT. Its protein product is CATSRKENTDTQYF. The rearrangement links TRBV15 to TRBJ2-3; D unresolved. Trimming pared 3 bases from V and 2 bases from J, leaving 9 bases between. Germline V gene data show CDR1 as LNHNV and CDR2 as YYDKDF (reference sequence). This CDR3 region has 14 residues.

This clonotype showed up just a few times. The chain has TRBV6-5 and TRBJ2-2, with TRBD2 identical over 14 bases. V shed 4 bases, J shed 2 bases, and the junction held 9 bases outside the gene matches. This CDR3 region has 19 residues. From germline, CDR1 is MNHEY and CDR2 SVGAGI. CDR3 coding DNA: TGTGCCAGCAGTTCCCGTGGGACTAGCGGGGGTCGTAACACCGGGGAGCTGTTTTTT. Protein product: CASSSRGTSGGRNTGELFF.

The chain has TRBV24-1 and TRBJ2-3, with 9 bases aligning to TRBD2. The germline gives CDR1 KGHDR, CDR2 SFDVKD. The CDR3 is 16 amino acids. With V trimmed by 2 bases and J by 2 bases, 4 bases remained unmatched. This CDR3 reads CATSDYAGGITDTQYF. CDR3 nucleotides: TGTGCCACCAGTGATTATGCGGGGGGGATCACAGATACGCAGTATTTT.

This clonotype appeared many times. The chain joins TRBV6-6 to TRBJ2-7, with 7 bases matching TRBD1. Trimming took 2 bases from V and 4 from J; bases not matched to a gene: 2. Germline V gene lookup returns CDR1 MNHNY and CDR2 SVGAGI (reference sequence). The CDR3 covers 13 residues. CDR3 nucleotides: TGTGCCAGCAGTTACGACAGGGAGTACGAGCAGTACTTC. Protein: CASSYDREYEQYF.

Regarding this clonotype: A read error may produce the germline difference seen at one junction end. This sequence joins TRBV28 and TRBJ1-4, with unresolved D. Germline V lookup: CDR1 MDHEN, CDR2 SYDVKM. The CDR3 covers 15 residues. CDR3 in amino acids: CVSSLYLATNEKLFF. CDR3 DNA sequence: TGTGTCAGCAGTTTATATCTTGCAACTAATGAAAAACTGTTTTTT.

In its sample, this clonotype was seen many times. The chain employs TRBV10-3 and TRBJ2-7, with unresolved D. The CDR3 sequence is 13 residues long. Trimming pared 6 bases from V and 2 bases from J, leaving 11 bases between. Germline CDR1 is ENHRY and CDR2 is SYGVKD. The CDR3 reads CAISAVSPYEQYF. In DNA form, the CDR3 reads TGTGCCATCAGCGCCGTGTCTCCCTACGAGCAGTACTTC.

This clonotype has ten or more counts. V and J are TRBV7-8 and TRBJ2-1; 12 bases fit TRBD2. J gave up 4 bases and V 5 bases, and 6 bases lay outside the gene matches. The CDR3 is 16 amino acids. CDR1 and CDR2 (germline): SGHVS, FQNEAQ. The CDR3 coding sequence is TGTGCCAGCAGCCCACTAGCGGGGGGAAGGTACAATGAGCAGTTCTTC. Protein: CASSPLAGGRYNEQFF.

CDR3 amino acids: CSVKYQSNQPQHF. CDR3 coding DNA: TGCAGCGTTAAGTATCAGAGCAATCAGCCCCAGCATTTT. The V call is TRBV29-1, the J call TRBJ1-5; D gene uncertain. V was clipped by 5 bases and J by 1 base, with 9 bases between them. This CDR3 is built from 13 residues. Looked up from germline, CDR1 is SQVTM and CDR2 is ANQGSEA.

A few counts support this clonotype. This chain uses TRBV20-1 with TRBJ2-1; the match to TRBD1 covers 8 bases. The junction had 9 bases not matched to a gene; V was cut back by 3 bases and J by 11 bases. The CDR3 sequence is 13 residues long. The germline V gene encodes CDR1 DFQATT and CDR2 SNEGSKA (reference sequence). The CDR3 is CSASTDRVPKQFF. CDR3 DNA: TGCAGTGCTAGTACGGACAGGGTCCCGAAGCAGTTCTTC.

The V call is TRBV7-2, the J call TRBJ2-5, with 7 bases that match TRBD2. This CDR3 spans 17 amino acids. CDR1 is SGHTA and CDR2 is FQGNSA in the germline V gene. The trim removed 1 base at V and 0 bases at J, leaving 8 bases unmatched. In DNA form, the CDR3 reads TGTGCCAGCAGCTTAGGCGGAGCGGGGACGTACCAAGAGACCCAGTACTTC. Residues: CASSLGGAGTYQETQYF.